This T cell receptor beta chain was recovered during a study of shared clonotypes between healthy human individuals. Each sorted subset replicate got 200 ng genomic DNA, tens of thousands of genomes. Some clones are missing from TCRdb's copy, which holds only in-frame ones; the method was immunoSEQ multiplex PCR. The repertoire consists of over a million clones, with around 97% occurring once and the leading ten covering roughly 1.2%. Germline V gene lookup returns CDR1 SGHTA and CDR2 FQGNSA. V dropped 3 bases and J dropped 1; count of bases not matched to a gene: 7. CDR3 length: 18 residues. Sequenced input: naive CD4+ T cells sorted from blood. Subset noted: CD45RA+ positively selected. The chain uses TRBV7-2 and TRBJ2-2; TRBD2 agrees at 11 bases. This TCR derives from a man aged 25-45 years in good health. The CDR3 nucleotides read TGTGCCAGCAGCTTCGTCGGGACTAGCGGATTGAACACCGGGGAGCTGTTTTTT. This encodes CASSFVGTSGLNTGELFF. The entire variable domain, with the rest obtained from reference TRBV7-2 and TRBJ2-2, is as follows: GAGVSQSPSNKVTEKGKDVELRCDPISGHTALYWYRQSLGQGLEFLIYFQGNSAPDKSGLPSDRFSAERTGGSVSTLTIQRTQQEDSAVYLCASSFVGTSGLNTGELFFGEGSRLTVL.